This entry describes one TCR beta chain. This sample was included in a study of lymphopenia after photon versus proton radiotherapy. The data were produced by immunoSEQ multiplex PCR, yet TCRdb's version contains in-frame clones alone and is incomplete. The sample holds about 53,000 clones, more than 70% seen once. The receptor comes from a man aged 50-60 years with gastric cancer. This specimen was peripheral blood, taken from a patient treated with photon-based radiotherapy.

CDR3 sequence reads: CASSPSTSWASTDTQYF. The CDR3 DNA sequence: TGTGCCAGCTCACCTTCCACGTCTTGGGCTAGCACAGATACGCAGTATTTT. The gene calls are TRBV18 and TRBJ2-3; D remains ambiguous. CDR3 length equals 17 residues. Germline CDR1 reads KGHSH; CDR2 reads LQKENI. V dropped 3 bases and J dropped 0 bases, with 16 bases sitting between them.